The entry below gives a single TCR beta chain sequence along with its context. The sample originates from a study of T cells in Graves' hyperthyroidism and ophthalmopathy. RNA transcripts yielded amplified TCR beta CDR3 regions. HTBI primers were used for first-round RT-PCR of the TCR CDR3. TCRdb recomputed calls from the multiplex PCR reads with MiXCR, one row per CDR3 protein. The data hold more than 500,000 distinct CDR3 sequences, with just over 45% observed a single time. V lost 2 bases to trimming and J lost 2 bases, with 18 bases between them. CDR3 size: 17 residues. Germline-derived CDR1 and CDR2 are SNHLY and FYNNEI. Clinicians diagnosed patients from clinical symptoms, serum thyroxine and TRAb, thyroid ultrasound and orbital computed tomography.

The clonotype originates from an adult woman with Graves' disease, either hyperthyroidism or ophthalmopathy (not recorded which). Material: peripheral blood or thyroid tissue (not recorded which). This rearrangement joins TRBV2 to TRBJ2-5; TRBD1 or TRBD2 may be the D gene (5 bases each). Here the CDR3 DNA reads TGTGCCAGCAGTGAATCCGAGGGGCTAAACCTTCAAGAGACCCAGTACTTC. It yields the protein CASSESEGLNLQETQYF. Drawing the rest from reference TRBV2 and TRBJ2-5, the complete variable domain is EPEVTQTPSHQVTQMGQEVILRCVPISNHLYFYWYRQILGQKVEFLVSFYNNEISEKSEIFDDQFSVERPDGSNFTLKIRSTKLEDSAMYFCASSESEGLNLQETQYFGPGTRLLVL.